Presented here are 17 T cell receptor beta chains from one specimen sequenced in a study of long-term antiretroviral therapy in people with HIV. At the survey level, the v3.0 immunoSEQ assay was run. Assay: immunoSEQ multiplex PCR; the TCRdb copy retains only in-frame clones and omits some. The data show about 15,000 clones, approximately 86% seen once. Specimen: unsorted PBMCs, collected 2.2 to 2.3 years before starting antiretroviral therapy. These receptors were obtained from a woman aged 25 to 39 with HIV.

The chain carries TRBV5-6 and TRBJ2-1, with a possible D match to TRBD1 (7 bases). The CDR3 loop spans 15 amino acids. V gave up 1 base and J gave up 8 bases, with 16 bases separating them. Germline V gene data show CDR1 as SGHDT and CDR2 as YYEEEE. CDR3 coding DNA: TGTGCCAGCAGCTTGAGGCAGGGGGGTCATGATGAGCAGTTCTTC. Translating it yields CASSLRQGGHDEQFF.

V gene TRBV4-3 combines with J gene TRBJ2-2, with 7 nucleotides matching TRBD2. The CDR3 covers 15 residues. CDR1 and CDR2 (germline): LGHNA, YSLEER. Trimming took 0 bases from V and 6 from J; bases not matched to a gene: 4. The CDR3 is CASSQDLTSSGELFF. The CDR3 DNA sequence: TGCGCCAGCAGCCAAGATTTGACTAGCTCCGGGGAGCTGTTTTTT.

The CDR3: CASSIVLGTGVNEQFF. The CDR3 nucleotides read TGTGCCAGTAGTATCGTCTTGGGGACAGGGGTCAATGAGCAGTTCTTC. The V call is TRBV19, the J call TRBJ2-1, with 10 bases matching TRBD1. V gave up 3 bases and J gave up 6 bases; unmatched junction bases: 8. Germline values: CDR1 LNHDA, CDR2 SQIVND (reference sequence). CDR3 length: 16 amino acids.

The chain's CDR3 is CASSPFQATGTEAFF. The DNA of the CDR3 is TGTGCCAGCAGCCCTTTTCAGGCGACGGGCACTGAAGCTTTCTTT. V usage is TRBV6-5 and J usage is TRBJ1-1; D not certain. The V end lost 6 bases, the J end lost 4 bases, and 18 bases lay between the germline ends. This CDR3 has 15 residues. CDR1 and CDR2 from the germline V gene are MNHEY and SVGAGI.

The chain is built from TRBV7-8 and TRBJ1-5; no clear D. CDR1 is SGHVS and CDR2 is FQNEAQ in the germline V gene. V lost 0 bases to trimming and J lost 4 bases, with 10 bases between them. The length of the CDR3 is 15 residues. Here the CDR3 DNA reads TGTGCCAGCAGCTTAGCACGAGTGTGGAATCAGCCCCAGCATTTT. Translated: CASSLARVWNQPQHF.

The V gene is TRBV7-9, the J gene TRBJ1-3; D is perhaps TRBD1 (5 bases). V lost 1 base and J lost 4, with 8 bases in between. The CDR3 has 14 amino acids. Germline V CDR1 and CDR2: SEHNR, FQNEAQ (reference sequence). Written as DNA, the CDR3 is TGTGCCAGCAGCTTAGGGGGCGAAGGAAACACCATATATTTT. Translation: CASSLGGEGNTIYF.

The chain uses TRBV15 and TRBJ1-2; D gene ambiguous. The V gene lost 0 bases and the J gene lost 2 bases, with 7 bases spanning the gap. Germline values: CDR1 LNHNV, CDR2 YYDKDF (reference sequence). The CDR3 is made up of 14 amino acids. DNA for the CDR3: TGTGCCACCAGCAGAGACCCTGTGAACTATGGCTACACCTTC. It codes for CATSRDPVNYGYTF.

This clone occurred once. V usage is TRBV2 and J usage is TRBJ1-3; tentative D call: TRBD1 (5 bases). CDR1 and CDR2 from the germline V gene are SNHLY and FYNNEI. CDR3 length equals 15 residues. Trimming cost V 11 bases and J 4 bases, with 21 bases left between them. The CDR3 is CASGGRVRSGNTIYF. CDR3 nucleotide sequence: TGTGCCTCGGGGGGACGAGTGAGGTCAGGAAACACCATATATTTT.

The CDR3 sequence is CASSPSDRGYEQYF. For the CDR3, the DNA is TGTGCCAGCAGCCCGAGTGACAGGGGATACGAGCAGTACTTC. The V call is TRBV5-8, the J call TRBJ2-7; 8 nucleotides agree with TRBD1. V shed 4 bases, J shed 4 bases, and the junction held 7 bases outside the gene matches. This CDR3 has 14 amino acids. Germline loops: CDR1 SGHTS, CDR2 YDEGEE.

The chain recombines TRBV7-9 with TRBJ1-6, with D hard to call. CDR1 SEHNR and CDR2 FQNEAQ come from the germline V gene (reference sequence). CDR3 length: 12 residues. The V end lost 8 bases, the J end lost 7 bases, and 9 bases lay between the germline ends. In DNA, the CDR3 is TGTGCCAGCGTGCGGGAAAATTCACCCCTCCACTTT. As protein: CASVRENSPLHF.

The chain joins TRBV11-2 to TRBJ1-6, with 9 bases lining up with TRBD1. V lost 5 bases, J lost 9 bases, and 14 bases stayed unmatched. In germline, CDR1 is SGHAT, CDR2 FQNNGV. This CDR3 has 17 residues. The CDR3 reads CASSRGQGFNLRSPLHF. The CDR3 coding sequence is TGTGCCAGCAGCCGGGGACAGGGTTTTAACCTTCGTTCACCCCTCCACTTT.

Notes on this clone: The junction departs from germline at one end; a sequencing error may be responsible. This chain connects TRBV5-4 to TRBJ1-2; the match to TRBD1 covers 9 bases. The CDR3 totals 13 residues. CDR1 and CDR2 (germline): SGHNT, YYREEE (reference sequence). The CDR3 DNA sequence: TGTGCCAGCAGCTTCCGGGACAGGGAGCCTCTCGACTTC. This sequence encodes CASSFRDREPLDF.

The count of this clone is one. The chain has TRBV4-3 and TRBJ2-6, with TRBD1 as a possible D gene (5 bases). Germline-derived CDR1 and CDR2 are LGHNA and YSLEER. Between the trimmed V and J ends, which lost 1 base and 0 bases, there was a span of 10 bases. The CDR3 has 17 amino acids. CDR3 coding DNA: TGCGCCAGCAGCCAAGGATACCAGGGCTCTGGGGCCAACGTCCTGACTTTC. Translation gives CASSQGYQGSGANVLTF.

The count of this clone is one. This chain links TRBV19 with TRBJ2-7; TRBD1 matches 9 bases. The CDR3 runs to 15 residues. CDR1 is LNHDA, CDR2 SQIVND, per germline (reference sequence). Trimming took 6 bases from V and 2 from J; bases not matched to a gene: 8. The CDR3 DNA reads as TGTGCCAGTAGCTCGGGACAGGGAGGGCCCTACGAGCAGTACTTC. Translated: CASSSGQGGPYEQYF.

This CDR3 reads CAWSPDRGGWSSPLHF. The CDR3 coding sequence is TGTGCCTGGAGTCCCGACAGGGGGGGGTGGAGTTCACCCCTCCACTTT. The V call is TRBV30, the J call TRBJ1-6; TRBD1 matches at 9 bases. The CDR3 contains 16 residues. V shed 2 bases, J shed 9 bases, and the junction held 11 bases outside the gene matches. Germline V gives CDR1 GTSNPN, CDR2 SVGIG (reference sequence).

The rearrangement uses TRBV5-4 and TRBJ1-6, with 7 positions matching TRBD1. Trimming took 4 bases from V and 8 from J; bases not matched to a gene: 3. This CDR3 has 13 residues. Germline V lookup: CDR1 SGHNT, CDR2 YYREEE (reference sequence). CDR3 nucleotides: TGTGCCAGCAGCCCCGACAGGGATTCACCCCTCCACTTT. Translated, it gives CASSPDRDSPLHF.

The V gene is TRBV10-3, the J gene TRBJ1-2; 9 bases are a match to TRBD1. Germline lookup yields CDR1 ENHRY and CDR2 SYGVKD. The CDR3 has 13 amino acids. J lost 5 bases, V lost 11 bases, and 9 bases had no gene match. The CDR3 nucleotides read TGTGCCGCTTGGACAGGGGCGGGGTATGGCTACACCTTC. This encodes CAAWTGAGYGYTF.